The sequence of this T cell receptor (delta chain) was determined in a study of γδ T cells in repeated Plasmodium falciparum infection. Study information: Over about 600 days, donors received four mosquito-bite P. falciparum NF54 infections.

Vgamma9/Vdelta2+ and Vdelta2-negative gammadelta T cells were flow-sorted from PBMC for bulk sequencing. TCRdb redid the clone calls on the multiplex PCR reads with CATT. The sample carries around 50,000 delta-chain clones, about 1.5% recorded once. Study observations and caveats: Malian children's Vdelta2-negative repertoires appeared more expanded and less diverse than Australians'.

The CDR3 is 14 residues long. Germline CDR1 is TSWWSYY and CDR2 is QGS. With 4 bases removed from V and 6 bases from J, the gap between germline ends came to 15 bases. This clone was recorded a few times. Its antigen remains unidentified. TCRdb pairs this DNA with a much larger clone's protein that differs at residue 10, likely a read error; the protein shown was translated from the DNA. Sequenced material: gamma-delta T cells from blood. The TCR was taken from a pool of human donors (malaria-infected and uninfected, not separated). The chain joins TRDV1 to TRDJ1, with D unclear. Matching the DNA to germline supplied the J gene, which TCRdb does not give. CDR3 bases: TGTGCTCTTGGGGTCCCAAATGTGCCGAATAAACTCATCTTT. It specifies CALGVPNVPNKLIF.